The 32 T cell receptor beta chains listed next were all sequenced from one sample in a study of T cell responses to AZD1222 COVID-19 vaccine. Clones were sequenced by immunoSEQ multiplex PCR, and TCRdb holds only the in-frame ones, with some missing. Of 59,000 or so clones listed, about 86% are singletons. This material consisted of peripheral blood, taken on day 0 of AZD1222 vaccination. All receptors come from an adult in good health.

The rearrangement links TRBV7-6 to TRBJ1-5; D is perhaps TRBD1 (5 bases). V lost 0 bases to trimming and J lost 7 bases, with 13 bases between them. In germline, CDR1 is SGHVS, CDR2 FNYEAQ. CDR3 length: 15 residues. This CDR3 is CASSLARGSQQPQHF. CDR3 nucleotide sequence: TGTGCCAGCAGCTTAGCGAGGGGATCCCAGCAGCCCCAGCATTTT.

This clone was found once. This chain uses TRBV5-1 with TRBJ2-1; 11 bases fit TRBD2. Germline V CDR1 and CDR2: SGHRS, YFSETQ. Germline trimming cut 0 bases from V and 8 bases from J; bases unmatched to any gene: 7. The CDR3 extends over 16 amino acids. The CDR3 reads CASSLGLAGTWDEQFF. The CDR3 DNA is TGCGCCAGCAGCTTGGGACTAGCGGGAACATGGGATGAGCAGTTCTTC.

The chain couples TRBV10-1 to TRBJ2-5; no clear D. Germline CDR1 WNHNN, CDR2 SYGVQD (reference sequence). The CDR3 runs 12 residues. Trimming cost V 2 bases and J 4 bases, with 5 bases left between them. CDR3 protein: CASSEPPETQYF. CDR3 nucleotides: TGCGCCAGCAGTGAGCCGCCAGAGACCCAGTACTTC.

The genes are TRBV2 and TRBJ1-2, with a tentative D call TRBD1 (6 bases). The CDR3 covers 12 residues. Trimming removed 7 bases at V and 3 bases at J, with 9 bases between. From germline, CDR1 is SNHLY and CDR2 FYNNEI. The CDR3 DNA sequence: TGTGCCAGCAAGGGGGGCTACTATGGCTACACCTTC. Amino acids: CASKGGYYGYTF. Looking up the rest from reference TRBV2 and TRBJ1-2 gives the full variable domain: EPEVTQTPSHQVTQMGQEVILRCVPISNHLYFYWYRQILGQKVEFLVSFYNNEISEKSEIFDDQFSVERPDGSNFTLKIRSTKLEDSAMYFCASKGGYYGYTFGSGTRLTVV.

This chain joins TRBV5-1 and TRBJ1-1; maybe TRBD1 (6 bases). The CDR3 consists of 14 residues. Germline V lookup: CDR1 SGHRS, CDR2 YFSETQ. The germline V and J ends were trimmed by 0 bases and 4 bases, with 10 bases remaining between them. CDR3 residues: CASSLAGVITEAFF. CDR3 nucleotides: TGCGCCAGCAGCTTGGCAGGGGTAATCACTGAAGCTTTCTTT.

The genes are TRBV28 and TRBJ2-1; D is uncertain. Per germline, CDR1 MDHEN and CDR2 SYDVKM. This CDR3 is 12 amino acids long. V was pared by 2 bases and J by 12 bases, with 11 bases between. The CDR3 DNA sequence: TGTGCCAGCAGTTTAGGTGCCTCGCGGCAGTTCTTC. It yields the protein CASSLGASRQFF.

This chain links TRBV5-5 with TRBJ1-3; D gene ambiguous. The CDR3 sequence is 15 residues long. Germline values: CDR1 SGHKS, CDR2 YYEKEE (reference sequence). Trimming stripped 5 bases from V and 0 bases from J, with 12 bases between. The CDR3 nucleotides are TGTGCCAGCAGTCAACATGACACCTCTGGAAACACCATATATTTT. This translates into CASSQHDTSGNTIYF.

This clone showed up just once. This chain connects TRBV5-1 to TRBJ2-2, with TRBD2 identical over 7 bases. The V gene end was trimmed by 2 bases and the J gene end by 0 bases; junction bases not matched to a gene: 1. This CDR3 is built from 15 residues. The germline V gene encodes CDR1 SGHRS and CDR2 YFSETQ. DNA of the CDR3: TGCGCCAGCAGCTTACTAGCGCCGAACACCGGGGAGCTGTTTTTT. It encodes CASSLLAPNTGELFF.

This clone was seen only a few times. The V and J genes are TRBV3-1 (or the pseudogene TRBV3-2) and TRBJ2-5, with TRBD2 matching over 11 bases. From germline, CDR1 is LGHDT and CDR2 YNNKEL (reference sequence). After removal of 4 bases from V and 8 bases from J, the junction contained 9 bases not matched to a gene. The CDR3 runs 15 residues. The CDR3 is CASSPLAGGPSTQYF. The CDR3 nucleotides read TGTGCCAGCAGCCCCTTAGCGGGGGGGCCCTCTACCCAGTACTTC.

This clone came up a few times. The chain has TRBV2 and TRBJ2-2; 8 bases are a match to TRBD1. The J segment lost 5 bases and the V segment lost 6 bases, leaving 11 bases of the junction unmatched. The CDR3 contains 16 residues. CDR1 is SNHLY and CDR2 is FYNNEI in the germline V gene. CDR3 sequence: CASSGLDRVGTGELFF. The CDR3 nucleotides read TGTGCCAGCAGCGGCCTGGACAGGGTTGGGACCGGGGAGCTGTTTTTT.

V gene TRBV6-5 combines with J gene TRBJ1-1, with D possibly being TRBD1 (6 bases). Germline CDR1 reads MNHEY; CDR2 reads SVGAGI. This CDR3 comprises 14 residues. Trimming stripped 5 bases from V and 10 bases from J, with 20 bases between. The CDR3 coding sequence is TGTGCCAGCAGTCTACGGACAGCCAGATCCCCAGCTTTCTTT. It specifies CASSLRTARSPAFF.

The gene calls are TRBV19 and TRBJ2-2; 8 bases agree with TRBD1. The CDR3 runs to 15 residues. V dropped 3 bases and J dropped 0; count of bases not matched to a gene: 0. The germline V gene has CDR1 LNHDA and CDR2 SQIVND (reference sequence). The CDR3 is CASSMGQANTGELFF. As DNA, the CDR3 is TGTGCCAGTAGTATGGGACAGGCGAACACCGGGGAGCTGTTTTTT.

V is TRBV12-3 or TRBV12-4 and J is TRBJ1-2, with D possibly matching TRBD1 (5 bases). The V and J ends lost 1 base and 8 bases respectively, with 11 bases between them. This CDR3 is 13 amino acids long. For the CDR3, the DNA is TGTGCCAGCAGTTTAGACAGGTTGGTCGGCTACACCTTC. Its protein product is CASSLDRLVGYTF.

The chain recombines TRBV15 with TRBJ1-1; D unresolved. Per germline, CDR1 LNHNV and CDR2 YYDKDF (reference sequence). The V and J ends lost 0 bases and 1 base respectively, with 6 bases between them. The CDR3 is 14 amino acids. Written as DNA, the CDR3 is TGTGCCACCAGCAGAGATCTAGCGAACACTGAAGCTTTCTTT. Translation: CATSRDLANTEAFF.

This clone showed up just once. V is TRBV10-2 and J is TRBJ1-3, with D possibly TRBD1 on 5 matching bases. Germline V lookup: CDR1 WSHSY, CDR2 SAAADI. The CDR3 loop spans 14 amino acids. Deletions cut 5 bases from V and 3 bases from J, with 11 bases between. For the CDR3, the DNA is TGCGCCAGCAGTCGGGGGATGGATGGAAACACCATATATTTT. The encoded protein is CASSRGMDGNTIYF.

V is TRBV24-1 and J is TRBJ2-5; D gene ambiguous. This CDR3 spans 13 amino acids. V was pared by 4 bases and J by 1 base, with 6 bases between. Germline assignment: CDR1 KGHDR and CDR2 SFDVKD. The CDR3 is CATSENSQETQYF. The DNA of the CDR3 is TGTGCCACCAGTGAAAACAGCCAAGAGACCCAGTACTTC.

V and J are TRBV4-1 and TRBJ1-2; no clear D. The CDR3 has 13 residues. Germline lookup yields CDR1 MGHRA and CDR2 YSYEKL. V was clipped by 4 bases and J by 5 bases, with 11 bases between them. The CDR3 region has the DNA TGCGCCAGCAGCCCCACGGCGGCGTATGGCTACACCTTC. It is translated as CASSPTAAYGYTF.

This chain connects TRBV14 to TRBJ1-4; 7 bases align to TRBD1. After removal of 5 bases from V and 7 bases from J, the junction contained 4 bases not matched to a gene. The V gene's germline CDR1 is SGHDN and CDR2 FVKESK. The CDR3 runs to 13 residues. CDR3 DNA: TGTGCCAGCAGCGCGCAGGGGGGTGAAAAACTGTTTTTT. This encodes CASSAQGGEKLFF. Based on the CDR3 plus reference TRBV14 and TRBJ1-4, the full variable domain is EAGVTQFPSHSVIEKGQTVTLRCDPISGHDNLYWYRRVMGKEIKFLLHFVKESKQDESGMPNNRFLAERTGGTYSTLKVQPAELEDSGVYFCASSAQGGEKLFFGSGTQLSVL.

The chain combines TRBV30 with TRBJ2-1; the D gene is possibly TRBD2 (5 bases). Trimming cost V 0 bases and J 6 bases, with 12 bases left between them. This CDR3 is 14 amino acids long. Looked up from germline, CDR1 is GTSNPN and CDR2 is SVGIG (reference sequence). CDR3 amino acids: CAWSVPPRGNEQFF. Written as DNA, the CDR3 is TGTGCCTGGAGTGTCCCTCCCCGGGGCAATGAGCAGTTCTTC. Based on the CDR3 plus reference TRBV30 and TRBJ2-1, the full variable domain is SQTIHQWPATLVQPVGSPLSLECTVEGTSNPNLYWYRQAAGRGLQLLFYSVGIGQISSEVPQNLSASRPQDRQFILSSKKLLLSDSGFYLCAWSVPPRGNEQFFGPGTRLTVL.

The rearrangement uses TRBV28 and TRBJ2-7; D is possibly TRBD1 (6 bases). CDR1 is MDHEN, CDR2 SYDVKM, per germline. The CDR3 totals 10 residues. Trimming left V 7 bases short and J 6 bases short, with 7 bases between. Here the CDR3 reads CASKGGEQYF. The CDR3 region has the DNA TGTGCCAGCAAAGGGGGCGAGCAGTACTTC.

The CDR3 here is CASSLSGVLPQHF. The CDR3 DNA sequence: TGTGCCAGCAGTTTATCAGGGGTCCTGCCCCAGCATTTT. The chain recombines TRBV27 with TRBJ1-5, with D perhaps matching TRBD1 (5 bases). With 0 bases removed from V and 9 bases from J, the gap between germline ends came to 9 bases. Germline CDR1 and CDR2: MNHEY and SMNVEV (reference sequence). There are 13 residues in the CDR3.

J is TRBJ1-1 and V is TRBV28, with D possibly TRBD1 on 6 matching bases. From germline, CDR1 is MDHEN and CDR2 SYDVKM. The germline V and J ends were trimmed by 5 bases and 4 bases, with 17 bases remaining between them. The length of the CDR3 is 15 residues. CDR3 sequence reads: CASSVKQGRGTEAFF. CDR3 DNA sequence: TGTGCCAGCAGTGTAAAACAGGGCCGAGGCACTGAAGCTTTCTTT. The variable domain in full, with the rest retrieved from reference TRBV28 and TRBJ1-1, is DVKVTQSSRYLVKRTGEKVFLECVQDMDHENMFWYRQDPGLGLRLIYFSYDVKMKEKGDIPEGYSVSREKKERFSLILESASTNQTSMYLCASSVKQGRGTEAFFGQGTRLTVV.

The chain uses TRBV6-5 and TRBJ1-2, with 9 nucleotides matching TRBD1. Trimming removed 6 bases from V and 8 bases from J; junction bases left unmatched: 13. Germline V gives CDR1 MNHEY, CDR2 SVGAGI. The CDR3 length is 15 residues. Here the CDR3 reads CASRRTGAHRRGYTF. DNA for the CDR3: TGTGCCAGCAGACGGACAGGGGCTCATCGCCGGGGCTACACCTTC.

Written as DNA, the CDR3 is TGTGCCAGCAGTCCTAAGCGGGAGGGCCTGTACGAGCAGTACTTC. Its translation is CASSPKREGLYEQYF. The V and J genes are TRBV5-6 and TRBJ2-7, with 10 nucleotides matching TRBD2. Germline CDR1 is SGHDT and CDR2 is YYEEEE. The CDR3 loop spans 15 amino acids. J lost 4 bases, V lost 5 bases, and 9 bases had no gene match.

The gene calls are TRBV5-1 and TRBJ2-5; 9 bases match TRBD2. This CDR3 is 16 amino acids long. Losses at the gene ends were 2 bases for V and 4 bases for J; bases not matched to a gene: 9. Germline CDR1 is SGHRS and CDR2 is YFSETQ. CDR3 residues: CASSLVAGEIGETQYF. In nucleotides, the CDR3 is TGCGCCAGCAGCTTAGTAGCGGGAGAGATTGGAGAGACCCAGTACTTC.

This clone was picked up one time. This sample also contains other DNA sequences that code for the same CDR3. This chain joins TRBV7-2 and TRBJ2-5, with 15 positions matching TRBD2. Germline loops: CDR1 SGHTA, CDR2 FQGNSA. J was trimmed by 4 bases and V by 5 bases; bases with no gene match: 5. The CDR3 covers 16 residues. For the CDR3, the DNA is TGTGCCAGCAGCCGCGGACTAGCGGGGGGGCGAGAGACCCAGTACTTC. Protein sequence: CASSRGLAGGRETQYF.

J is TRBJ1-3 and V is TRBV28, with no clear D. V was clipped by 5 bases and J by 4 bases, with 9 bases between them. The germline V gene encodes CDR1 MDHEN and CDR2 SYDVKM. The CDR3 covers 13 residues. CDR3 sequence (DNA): TGTGCCAGCAGTCCCCCTCGGGGAAACACCATATATTTT. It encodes CASSPPRGNTIYF.

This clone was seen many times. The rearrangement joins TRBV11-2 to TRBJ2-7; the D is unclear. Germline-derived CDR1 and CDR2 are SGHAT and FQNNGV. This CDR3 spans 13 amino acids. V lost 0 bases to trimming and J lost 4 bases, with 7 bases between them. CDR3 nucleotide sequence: TGTGCCAGCAGCTTAGAATCCGTATACGAGCAGTACTTC. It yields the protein CASSLESVYEQYF.

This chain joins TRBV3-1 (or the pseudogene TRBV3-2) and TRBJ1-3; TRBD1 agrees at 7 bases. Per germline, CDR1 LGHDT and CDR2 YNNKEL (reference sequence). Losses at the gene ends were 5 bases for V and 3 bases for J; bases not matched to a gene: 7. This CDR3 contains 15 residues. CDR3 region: CASSSQTGYGNTIYF. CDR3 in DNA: TGTGCCAGCAGCTCTCAGACAGGGTATGGAAACACCATATATTTT.

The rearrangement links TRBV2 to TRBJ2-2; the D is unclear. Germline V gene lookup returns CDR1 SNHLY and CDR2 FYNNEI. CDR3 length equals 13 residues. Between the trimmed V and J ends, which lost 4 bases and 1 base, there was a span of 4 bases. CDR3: CASSGQNTGELFF. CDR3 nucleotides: TGTGCCAGCAGTGGACAGAACACCGGGGAGCTGTTTTTT.

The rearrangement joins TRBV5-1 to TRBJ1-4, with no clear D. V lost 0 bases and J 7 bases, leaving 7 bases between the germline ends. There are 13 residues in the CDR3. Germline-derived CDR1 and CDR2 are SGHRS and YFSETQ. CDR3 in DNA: TGCGCCAGCAGCTTGGCCAGGAGTGAAAAACTGTTTTTT. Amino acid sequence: CASSLARSEKLFF. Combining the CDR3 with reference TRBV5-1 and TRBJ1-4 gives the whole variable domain KAGVTQTPRYLIKTRGQQVTLSCSPISGHRSVSWYQQTPGQGLQFLFEYFSETQRNKGNFPGRFSGRQFSNSRSEMNVSTLELGDSALYLCASSLARSEKLFFGSGTQLSVL.

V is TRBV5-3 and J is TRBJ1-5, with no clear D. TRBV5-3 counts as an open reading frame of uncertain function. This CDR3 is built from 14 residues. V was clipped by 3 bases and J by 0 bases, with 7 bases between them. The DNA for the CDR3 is TGTGCCAGAAGCTCCCTAGATAGCAATCAGCCCCAGCATTTT. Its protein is CARSSLDSNQPQHF.